This T cell receptor beta chain was profiled in a study of cytomegalovirus exposure and HLA in healthy donors. Looking at the study overall: Out of 398 genotyped donors, approximately 84% belonged to the Caucasian-associated ancestry cluster.

The PCR had 60 Vbeta and 13 Jbeta primers. Clones were sequenced by immunoSEQ multiplex PCR, and TCRdb holds only the in-frame ones, with some missing. The data show 75,000 to 90,000 clones, 55% to 85% seen once. J gave up 8 bases and V 8 bases, and 11 bases lay outside the gene matches. Germline assignment: CDR1 MNHEY and CDR2 SVGAGI. CDR3 length equals 14 residues. The study's findings and limits: Earlier analysis looked at TCR beta V segments, and most were productive about 90% or about 30% of the time.

Comments on this clone: Its antigen is undetermined.

This clonotype was obtained from a woman in her 40s in good health and CMV-seropositive. The sequenced sample was PBMCs. The rearrangement joins TRBV6-5 to TRBJ2-1, with 8 bases aligning to TRBD1. The CDR3 sequence is CASYPGTGGYEQFF. DNA for the CDR3: TGTGCCAGCTATCCCGGGACAGGAGGATATGAGCAGTTCTTC.